Below are 32 T cell receptor beta chains sequenced from a single sample in a study of regulatory T cells in long-lasting Graves disease. Arm-PCR of CDR3 regions and iRepertoire HTBI primers were used to build TCR beta libraries. TCRdb re-analysed the multiplex PCR reads in MiXCR, keeping a single row per CDR3 protein. The table shows hundreds of thousands of distinct CDR3 sequences, with approximately 12% occurring only once. Time point: newly diagnosed GD, antithyroid drugs for less than 3 months. The TCR library was prepared using RNA isolated from PBMCs. The sample also formed part of further work on T cells in Graves' hyperthyroidism and ophthalmopathy.

The sequences come from peripheral blood mononuclear cells (PBMCs), collected at new diagnosis, from a patient treated with antithyroid drugs. These receptors were obtained from a woman aged 25 to 39 with Graves disease.

This clonotype was observed a few times. The chain combines TRBV7-9 with TRBJ1-1, with 10 bases identical to TRBD1. Germline V gene data show CDR1 as SEHNR and CDR2 as FQNEAQ (reference sequence). V gave up 2 bases and J gave up 3 bases; unmatched junction bases: 12. This CDR3 is 18 amino acids long. The CDR3 reads CASSLRDRGRVGYTEAFF. The CDR3 coding sequence is TGTGCCAGCAGCTTAAGAGACAGGGGGCGGGTGGGGTACACTGAAGCTTTCTTT.

There are a few counts of this clonotype. In nucleotides, the CDR3 is TGTGCCAGTAGTATGTTGTTGAACACCGGGGAGCTGTTTTTT. It yields the protein CASSMLLNTGELFF. This rearrangement joins TRBV19 to TRBJ2-2; no definite D call. With 3 bases removed from V and 1 base from J, the gap between germline ends came to 6 bases. Germline V gene data show CDR1 as LNHDA and CDR2 as SQIVND (reference sequence). This CDR3 region has 14 residues.

As regards this clonotype: This may stem from a read error, because a much larger clone lies one nucleotide away. The gene calls are TRBV4-1 and TRBJ2-5; 7 bases align to TRBD1. The CDR3 covers 15 residues. CDR1 is MGHRA, CDR2 YSYEKL, per germline. The CDR3 DNA reads TGCGCCAGCCGCCAGCTTGGGACAGATCAAGAGACCCAGTACTTC. Residues: CASRQLGTDQETQYF.

This clonotype was recorded a few times. V gene TRBV4-1 combines with J gene TRBJ1-6, with a weak D call TRBD1 (6 bases). The germline V gene encodes CDR1 MGHRA and CDR2 YSYEKL. V lost 1 base and J lost 9, with 10 bases in between. The CDR3 has 14 amino acids. The CDR3 loop reads CASSQGQDGSPLHF. The CDR3 DNA sequence: TGCGCCAGCAGCCAAGGACAGGACGGTTCACCCCTCCACTTT.

The chain recombines TRBV9 with TRBJ2-7, with D unresolved. Germline CDR1 SGDLS, CDR2 YYNGEE. There are 14 residues in the CDR3. V shed 1 base and J shed 0 bases, with 8 bases lying between them. The CDR3 bases are TGTGCCAGCAGCGTACTGGGAAACTCCTACGAGCAGTACTTC. This sequence encodes CASSVLGNSYEQYF. The full variable domain, with the rest looked up from reference TRBV9 and TRBJ2-7, is DSGVTQTPKHLITATGQRVTLRCSPRSGDLSVYWYQQSLDQGLQFLIQYYNGEERAKGNILERFSAQQFPDLHSELNLSSLELGDSALYFCASSVLGNSYEQYFGPGTRLTVT.

Ten or more counts support this clonotype. V is TRBV7-9 and J is TRBJ2-2, with 8 bases that match TRBD2. CDR1 and CDR2 from the germline V gene are SEHNR and FQNEAQ (reference sequence). Losses at the gene ends were 5 bases for V and 5 bases for J; bases not matched to a gene: 10. The CDR3 runs 16 residues. Written as DNA, the CDR3 is TGTGCCAGCAGCGCGGGCGGGGGGAGATGGACCGGGGAGCTGTTTTTT. Amino acids: CASSAGGGRWTGELFF.

This clonotype was observed at least ten times. This chain links TRBV7-9 with TRBJ2-2, with 9 bases identical to TRBD2. Looked up from germline, CDR1 is SEHNR and CDR2 is FQNEAQ (reference sequence). There are 16 residues in the CDR3. V was clipped by 2 bases and J by 3 bases; unmatched bases: 4. CDR3 sequence: CASSLLVAGDTGELFF. DNA of the CDR3: TGTGCCAGCAGCTTATTGGTAGCGGGAGACACCGGGGAGCTGTTTTTT. Drawing the rest from reference TRBV7-9 and TRBJ2-2, the complete variable domain is DTGVSQNPRHKITKRGQNVTFRCDPISEHNRLYWYRQTLGQGPEFLTYFQNEAQLEKSRLLSDRFSAERPKGSFSTLEIQRTEQGDSAMYLCASSLLVAGDTGELFFGEGSRLTVL.

This clonotype was picked up many times. The gene calls are TRBV6-1 and TRBJ2-3; D is perhaps TRBD1 or TRBD2 (5 bases each). The V gene's germline CDR1 is MNHNS and CDR2 SASEGT. The V and J ends lost 2 bases and 4 bases respectively, with 7 bases between them. The CDR3 sequence is 13 residues long. CDR3 nucleotide sequence: TGTGCCAGCAGTGAACAGGGAGCAGATACGCAGTATTTT. It codes for CASSEQGADTQYF.

This clonotype was recorded a few times. V and J are TRBV12-3 or TRBV12-4 and TRBJ2-5, with D perhaps matching TRBD1 or TRBD2 (6 bases each). CDR3 length: 15 residues. Trimming cost V 4 bases and J 5 bases, with 17 bases left between them. The CDR3 sequence is CASSSAWGAGETQYF. CDR3 nucleotides: TGTGCCAGCAGTTCCGCTTGGGGGGCCGGGGAGACCCAGTACTTC.

This clonotype was found many times. This chain connects TRBV7-8 to TRBJ2-3; D is undetermined. With 4 bases removed from V and 5 bases from J, the gap between germline ends came to 16 bases. The CDR3 runs to 15 residues. CDR1 and CDR2 (germline): SGHVS, FQNEAQ. CDR3 amino acids: CASSSQGRDRDTQYF. In DNA form, the CDR3 reads TGTGCCAGCAGCTCACAAGGACGAGACCGAGATACGCAGTATTTT.

This rearrangement joins TRBV11-2 to TRBJ1-2; D gene unclear. Germline loops: CDR1 SGHAT, CDR2 FQNNGV. CDR3 length: 14 amino acids. V lost 0 bases to trimming and J lost 8 bases, with 13 bases between them. CDR3 protein: CASSLDRRSWGYTF. Written as DNA, the CDR3 is TGTGCCAGCAGCTTAGATCGGAGGTCGTGGGGCTACACCTTC.

This clonotype was seen many times. The rearrangement joins TRBV5-1 to TRBJ2-7, with D possibly called TRBD1 or TRBD2 (5 bases each). V was trimmed by 0 bases and J by 4 bases, leaving 17 bases between them. The germline V gene has CDR1 SGHRS and CDR2 YFSETQ. This CDR3 region has 16 residues. CDR3 in DNA: TGCGCCAGCAGCTTGGCCCACGGGGCAGGGAGTTACGAGCAGTACTTC. It codes for CASSLAHGAGSYEQYF.

Points on this clonotype: A much larger clone lies one base from this, so it may be a read error. This chain connects TRBV9 to TRBJ2-7, with no clear D. V dropped 0 bases and J dropped 5 bases, with 18 bases sitting between them. Germline values: CDR1 SGDLS, CDR2 YYNGEE. This CDR3 has 16 amino acids. CDR3 loop: CASSVAGVGLVDEQYF. The CDR3 DNA sequence: TGTGCCAGCAGCGTAGCGGGTGTAGGGTTGGTCGACGAGCAGTACTTC.

This clonotype was counted ten times or more. The rearrangement joins TRBV19 to TRBJ2-7; 10 nucleotides agree with TRBD2. This CDR3 has 17 residues. With 1 base clipped from V and 4 bases from J, the junction kept 10 bases outside the gene matches. Germline assignment: CDR1 LNHDA and CDR2 SQIVND (reference sequence). The CDR3 sequence: CASSIGGLAEAGYEQYF. Here the CDR3 DNA reads TGTGCCAGTAGTATAGGTGGACTAGCGGAAGCGGGGTACGAGCAGTACTTC.

This clonotype was seen repeatedly, ten times or more. The chain couples TRBV5-6 to TRBJ2-1, with a possible D match to TRBD2 (6 bases). V was clipped by 4 bases and J by 14 bases, with 22 bases between them. The germline V gene has CDR1 SGHDT and CDR2 YYEEEE. The CDR3 runs 14 residues. CDR3 nucleotides: TGTGCCAGCAGCACGCCCGGGGGTCTTCCCGAGGAGTTCTTC. Its protein product is CASSTPGGLPEEFF.

This clonotype was seen repeatedly, ten times or more. The chain combines TRBV18 with TRBJ1-4; D gene ambiguous. The CDR3 covers 13 residues. Deletions cut 4 bases from V and 4 bases from J, with 7 bases between. Per germline, CDR1 KGHSH and CDR2 LQKENI. CDR3 region: CASSQSGNEKLFF. DNA for the CDR3: TGTGCCAGCTCACAATCCGGTAATGAAAAACTGTTTTTT.

In this sample, this clonotype turned up many times. The chain links TRBV20-1 to TRBJ2-3; 11 nucleotides agree with TRBD2. The CDR3 loop spans 17 amino acids. The ends lost 3 bases at V and 4 bases at J; junction bases unmatched: 12. Germline CDR1 reads DFQATT; CDR2 reads SNEGSKA (reference sequence). The CDR3 region is CSARDLSSGRKSDTQYF. DNA for the CDR3: TGCAGTGCTAGGGACCTCTCTAGCGGGAGGAAATCAGATACGCAGTATTTT.

This clonotype has at least ten counts. The chain joins TRBV6-1 to TRBJ1-1; D is uncertain. Germline CDR1 MNHNS, CDR2 SASEGT. CDR3 size: 12 residues. The germline V and J ends were trimmed by 5 bases and 6 bases, with 10 bases remaining between them. CDR3 in DNA: TGTGCCAGCAGTCCAATGGTATCTGAAGCTTTCTTT. It translates to CASSPMVSEAFF.

In its sample, this clonotype was seen many times. The rearrangement joins TRBV28 to TRBJ2-3, with D possibly TRBD2 on 6 matching bases. Germline V CDR1 and CDR2: MDHEN, SYDVKM. This CDR3 region has 15 residues. Trimming cost V 2 bases and J 2 bases, with 11 bases left between them. CDR3 loop: CASSLRGILTDTQYF. The CDR3, as DNA: TGTGCCAGCAGTTTACGGGGGATCCTCACAGATACGCAGTATTTT.

This clonotype has at least ten counts. The chain recombines TRBV2 with TRBJ2-5; 7 bases fit TRBD2. V lost 3 bases and J lost 0; bases outside the gene matches: 10. Germline loops: CDR1 SNHLY, CDR2 FYNNEI. CDR3 size: 17 residues. CDR3 coding DNA: TGTGCCAGCAGTGACTTTGGTACTAGCGAATACCAAGAGACCCAGTACTTC. This gives the protein CASSDFGTSEYQETQYF.

This clonotype was seen at least ten times. The chain links TRBV11-2 to TRBJ2-1; the match to TRBD2 covers 11 bases. Germline assignment: CDR1 SGHAT and CDR2 FQNNGV. V lost 4 bases to trimming and J lost 1 base; unmatched junction nucleotides: 9. This CDR3 has 18 amino acids. CDR3 sequence reads: CASSSIAGGPVSYNEQFF. The CDR3 coding sequence is TGTGCCAGCAGCTCCATAGCGGGAGGGCCCGTGTCCTACAATGAGCAGTTCTTC.

The table lists this clonotype with many counts. Just one base apart from a much larger clone, this may be a read error. The genes are TRBV11-2 and TRBJ2-1, with D possibly matching TRBD2 (6 bases). The germline V gene encodes CDR1 SGHAT and CDR2 FQNNGV. The CDR3 sequence is 17 residues long. V was trimmed by 4 bases and J by 12 bases, leaving 28 bases between them. The CDR3 region is CASSWDRRLAREGGQFF. The CDR3 DNA follows: TGTGCCAGCAGCTGGGATCGTCGGCTAGCGAGAGAAGGTGGGCAGTTCTTC.

This clonotype was counted ten times or more. The V gene is TRBV11-3, the J gene TRBJ2-1, with D unclear. Between the trimmed V and J ends, which lost 2 bases and 0 bases, there was a span of 8 bases. CDR1 is SGHNT and CDR2 is YENEEA in the germline V gene. This CDR3 is 15 amino acids long. CDR3 region: CASSLRQSSYNEQFF. CDR3 nucleotides: TGTGCCAGCAGCTTAAGGCAAAGCTCCTACAATGAGCAGTTCTTC.

The chain combines TRBV6-2 or TRBV6-3 with TRBJ1-5; 9 bases match TRBD1. In germline, CDR1 is MNHEY, CDR2 SVGEGT. With V trimmed by 7 bases and J by 1 base, 17 bases remained unmatched. This CDR3 contains 19 residues. The CDR3 DNA is TGTGCCAGCATTAGCGGGACAGGGACATCCCGTCGGAGCAATCAGCCCCAGCATTTT. Translating gives CASISGTGTSRRSNQPQHF.

The rearrangement links TRBV28 to TRBJ2-2; the match to TRBD1 covers 9 bases. The CDR3 has 15 residues. V shed 7 bases and J 6 bases; nucleotides not matched to a gene: 9. Germline loops: CDR1 MDHEN, CDR2 SYDVKM. CDR3 in amino acids: CASNTGTGSSGELFF. The CDR3 DNA is TGTGCCAGCAACACCGGGACAGGGTCGTCCGGGGAGCTGTTTTTT.

The sample holds many counts of this clonotype. The rearrangement links TRBV28 to TRBJ2-2, with D tentatively TRBD1 (5 bases). This CDR3 has 16 residues. V lost 6 bases, J lost 0 bases, and 14 bases lay in between. Germline V gives CDR1 MDHEN, CDR2 SYDVKM. The CDR3 DNA is TGTGCCAGCAGGCGAATGGGGCAGGCGAACACCGGGGAGCTGTTTTTT. Encoded protein: CASRRMGQANTGELFF.

This clonotype was observed at least ten times. The rearrangement uses TRBV5-8 and TRBJ2-7, with D possibly being TRBD1 or TRBD2 (5 bases each). The CDR3 loop spans 14 amino acids. Between the trimmed V and J ends, which lost 0 bases and 0 bases, there was a span of 7 bases. The V gene's germline CDR1 is SGHTS and CDR2 YDEGEE. Here the CDR3 DNA reads TGTGCCAGCAGCTTGGGGGACGGCTCCTACGAGCAGTACTTC. The encoded protein is CASSLGDGSYEQYF.

CDR3 nucleotides: TGTGCCAGCAGCTTAGCGGATAATAAGTTTTTT. Its protein is CASSLADNKFF. V usage is TRBV7-9 and J usage is TRBJ1-4, with D unresolved. V lost 0 bases and J lost 16, with 9 bases in between. Germline V gene data show CDR1 as SEHNR and CDR2 as FQNEAQ (reference sequence). This CDR3 has 11 residues.

This clonotype has at least ten counts. The rearrangement joins TRBV5-1 to TRBJ2-2, with TRBD1 identical over 8 bases. Germline-derived CDR1 and CDR2 are SGHRS and YFSETQ. CDR3 size: 15 residues. Trimming at V came to 4 bases and at J to 4 bases, leaving 6 bases not matched to a gene. CDR3: CASSRRTGFTGELFF. CDR3 bases: TGCGCCAGCAGCCGTAGGACAGGGTTCACCGGGGAGCTGTTTTTT.

V gene TRBV30 combines with J gene TRBJ1-1; 8 positions match TRBD1. The CDR3 totals 13 residues. Trimming took 2 bases from V and 11 from J; bases not matched to a gene: 10. Germline V lookup: CDR1 GTSNPN, CDR2 SVGIG (reference sequence). The CDR3 sequence is CAWSPDRGPTAFF. CDR3 in DNA: TGTGCCTGGAGTCCCGACAGGGGACCCACGGCTTTCTTT. The full variable domain, its missing parts supplied by reference TRBV30 and TRBJ1-1, is SQTIHQWPATLVQPVGSPLSLECTVEGTSNPNLYWYRQAAGRGLQLLFYSVGIGQISSEVPQNLSASRPQDRQFILSSKKLLLSDSGFYLCAWSPDRGPTAFFGQGTRLTVV.

This clonotype has at least ten counts. The chain joins TRBV5-6 to TRBJ2-3; 10 bases line up with TRBD2. V was pared by 4 bases and J by 0 bases, with 8 bases of the junction left unmatched. CDR3 length: 17 residues. CDR1 and CDR2 from the germline V gene are SGHDT and YYEEEE. The CDR3 sequence: CASSGKTSGPSTDTQYF. The CDR3 region has the DNA TGTGCCAGCAGCGGGAAGACTAGCGGGCCCAGCACAGATACGCAGTATTTT. The full variable domain, its missing parts supplied by reference TRBV5-6 and TRBJ2-3, is DAGVTQSPTHLIKTRGQQVTLRCSPKSGHDTVSWYQQALGQGPQFIFQYYEEEERQRGNFPDRFSGHQFPNYSSELNVNALLLGDSALYLCASSGKTSGPSTDTQYFGPGTRLTVL.

This clonotype showed up many times. This chain joins TRBV6-2 or TRBV6-3 and TRBJ2-3, with D possibly being TRBD2 (6 bases). The ends were cut back, 5 bases at V and 0 bases at J, with 9 bases in the middle. This CDR3 is built from 14 residues. Germline V gene sequence: CDR1 MNHEY, CDR2 SVGEGT. The CDR3 DNA is TGTGCCAGCAGTCACAGCGGGAGCACAGATACGCAGTATTTT. The encoded protein is CASSHSGSTDTQYF.